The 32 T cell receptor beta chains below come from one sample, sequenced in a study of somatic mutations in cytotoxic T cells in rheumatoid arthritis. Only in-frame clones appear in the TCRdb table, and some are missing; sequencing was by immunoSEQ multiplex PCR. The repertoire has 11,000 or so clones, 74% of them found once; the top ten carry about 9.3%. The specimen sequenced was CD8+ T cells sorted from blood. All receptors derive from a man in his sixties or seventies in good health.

DNA for the CDR3: TGTGCCAGCAGCTTAGCCGGTCAGAACTATGGCTACACCTTC. Amino acid sequence: CASSLAGQNYGYTF. This chain joins TRBV7-9 and TRBJ1-2, with no clear D. Germline V CDR1 and CDR2: SEHNR, FQNEAQ (reference sequence). Between the trimmed V and J ends, which lost 0 bases and 2 bases, there was a span of 7 bases. This CDR3 comprises 14 residues.

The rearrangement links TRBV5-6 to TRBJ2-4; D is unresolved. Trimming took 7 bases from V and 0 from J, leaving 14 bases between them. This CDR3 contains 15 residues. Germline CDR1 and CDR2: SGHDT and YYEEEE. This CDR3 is CASRPFGLAKNIQYF. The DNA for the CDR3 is TGTGCCAGCCGACCGTTCGGCTTAGCCAAAAACATTCAGTACTTC.

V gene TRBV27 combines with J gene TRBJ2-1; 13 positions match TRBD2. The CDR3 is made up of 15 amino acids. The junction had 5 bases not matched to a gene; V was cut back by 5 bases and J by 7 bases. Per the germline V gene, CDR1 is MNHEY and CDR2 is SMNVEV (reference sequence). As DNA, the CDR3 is TGTGCCAGCAGTCCTGGGACTAGCGGGATGAATGAGCAGTTCTTC. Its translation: CASSPGTSGMNEQFF.

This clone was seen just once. CDR3 sequence reads: CASTPSGGASYGYTF. The CDR3 coding sequence is TGTGCCAGCACCCCCTCGGGGGGCGCGTCTTATGGCTACACCTTC. The V gene is TRBV27, the J gene TRBJ1-2; perhaps TRBD1 as D (6 bases). The V gene lost 7 bases and the J gene lost 5 bases, with 20 bases spanning the gap. Looked up from germline, CDR1 is MNHEY and CDR2 is SMNVEV (reference sequence). This CDR3 spans 15 amino acids.

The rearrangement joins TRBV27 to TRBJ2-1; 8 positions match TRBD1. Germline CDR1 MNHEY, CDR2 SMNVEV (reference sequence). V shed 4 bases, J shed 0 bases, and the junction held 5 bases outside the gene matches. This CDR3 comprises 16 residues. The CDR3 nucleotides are TGTGCCAGCAGTTCGACAGGGGCCGCCTCCTACAATGAGCAGTTCTTC. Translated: CASSSTGAASYNEQFF.

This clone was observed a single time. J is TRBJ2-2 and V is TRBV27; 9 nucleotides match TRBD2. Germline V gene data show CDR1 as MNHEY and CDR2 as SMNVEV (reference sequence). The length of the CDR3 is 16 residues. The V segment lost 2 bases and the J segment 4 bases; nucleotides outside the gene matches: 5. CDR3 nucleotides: TGTGCCAGCAGTTTACCGGCGGGGGGGCTCACCGGGGAGCTGTTTTTT. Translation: CASSLPAGGLTGELFF.

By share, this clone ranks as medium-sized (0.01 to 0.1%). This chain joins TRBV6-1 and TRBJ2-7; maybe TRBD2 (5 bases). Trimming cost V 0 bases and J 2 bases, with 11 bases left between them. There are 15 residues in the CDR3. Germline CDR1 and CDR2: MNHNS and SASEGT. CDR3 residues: CASSEALDSTYEQYF. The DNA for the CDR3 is TGTGCCAGCAGTGAAGCTTTGGACTCTACCTACGAGCAGTACTTC.

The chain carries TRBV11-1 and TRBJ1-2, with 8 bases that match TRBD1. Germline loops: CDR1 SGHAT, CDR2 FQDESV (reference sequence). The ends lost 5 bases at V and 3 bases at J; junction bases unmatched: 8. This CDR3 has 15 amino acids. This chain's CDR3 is CASSASDRGDYGYTF. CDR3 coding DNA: TGTGCCAGCAGCGCCTCTGACAGGGGCGACTATGGCTACACCTTC.

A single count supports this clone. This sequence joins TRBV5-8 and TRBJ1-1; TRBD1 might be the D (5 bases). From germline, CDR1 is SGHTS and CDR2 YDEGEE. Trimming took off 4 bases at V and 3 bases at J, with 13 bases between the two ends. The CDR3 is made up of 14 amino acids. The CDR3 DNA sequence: TGTGCCAGCAGCCTCAGGGTTGGGGACACTGAAGCTTTCTTT. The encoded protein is CASSLRVGDTEAFF.

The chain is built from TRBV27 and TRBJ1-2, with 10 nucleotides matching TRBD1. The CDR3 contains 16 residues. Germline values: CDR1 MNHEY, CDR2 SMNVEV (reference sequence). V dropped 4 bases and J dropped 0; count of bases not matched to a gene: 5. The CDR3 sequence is CASSSGTGEANYGYTF. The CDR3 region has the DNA TGTGCCAGCAGTTCCGGGACAGGGGAAGCTAACTATGGCTACACCTTC.

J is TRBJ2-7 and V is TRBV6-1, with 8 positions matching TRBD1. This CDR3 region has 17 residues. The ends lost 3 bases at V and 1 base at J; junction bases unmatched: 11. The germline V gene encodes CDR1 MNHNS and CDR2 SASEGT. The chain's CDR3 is CASSEGQASISSYEQYF. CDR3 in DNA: TGTGCCAGCAGTGAGGGACAGGCAAGTATTAGTTCCTACGAGCAGTACTTC.

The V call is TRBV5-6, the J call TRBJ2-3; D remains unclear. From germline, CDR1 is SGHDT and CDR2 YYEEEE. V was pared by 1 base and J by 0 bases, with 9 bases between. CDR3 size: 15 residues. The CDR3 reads CASSLSGISTDTQYF. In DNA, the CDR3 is TGTGCCAGCAGCTTGTCTGGGATTAGCACAGATACGCAGTATTTT.

The CDR3, as DNA: TGTGCCAGCAGTTTTGCAGGGGCATCCTACGAGCAGTACTTC. Protein sequence: CASSFAGASYEQYF. V and J are TRBV27 and TRBJ2-7; weak D call: TRBD1 (6 bases). There are 14 residues in the CDR3. The ends were cut back, 3 bases at V and 1 base at J, with 10 bases in the middle. Germline CDR1 MNHEY, CDR2 SMNVEV (reference sequence).

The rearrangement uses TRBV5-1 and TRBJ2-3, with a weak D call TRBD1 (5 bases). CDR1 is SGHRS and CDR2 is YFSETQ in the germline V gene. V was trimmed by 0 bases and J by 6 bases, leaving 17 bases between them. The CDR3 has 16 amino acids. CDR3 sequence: CASSLGSGPITDTQYF. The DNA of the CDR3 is TGCGCCAGCAGCTTGGGTTCAGGGCCGATTACGGATACGCAGTATTTT.

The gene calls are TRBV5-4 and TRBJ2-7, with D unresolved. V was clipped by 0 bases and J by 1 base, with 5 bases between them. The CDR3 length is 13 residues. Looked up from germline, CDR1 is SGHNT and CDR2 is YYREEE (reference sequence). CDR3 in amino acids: CASSLDGSYEQYF. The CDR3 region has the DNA TGTGCCAGCAGCTTGGACGGATCCTACGAGCAGTACTTC.

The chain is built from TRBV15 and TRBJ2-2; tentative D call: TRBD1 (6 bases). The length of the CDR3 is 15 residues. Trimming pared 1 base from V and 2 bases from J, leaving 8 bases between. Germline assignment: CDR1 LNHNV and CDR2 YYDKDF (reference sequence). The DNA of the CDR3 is TGTGCCACCAGCAGAGGGACAGTTAACACCGGGGAGCTGTTTTTT. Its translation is CATSRGTVNTGELFF.

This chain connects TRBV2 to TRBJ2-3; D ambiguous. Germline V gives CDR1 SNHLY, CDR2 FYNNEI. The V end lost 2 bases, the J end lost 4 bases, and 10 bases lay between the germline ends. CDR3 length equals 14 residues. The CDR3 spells CASSETLGADTQYF. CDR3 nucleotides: TGTGCCAGCAGTGAAACGCTAGGCGCAGATACGCAGTATTTT.

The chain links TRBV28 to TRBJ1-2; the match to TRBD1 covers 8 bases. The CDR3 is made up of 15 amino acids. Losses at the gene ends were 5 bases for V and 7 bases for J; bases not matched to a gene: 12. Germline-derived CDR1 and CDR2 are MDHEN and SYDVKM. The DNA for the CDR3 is TGTGCCAGCAGTCACCTCGGCGGACAGGGACTTGGCTACACCTTC. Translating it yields CASSHLGGQGLGYTF.

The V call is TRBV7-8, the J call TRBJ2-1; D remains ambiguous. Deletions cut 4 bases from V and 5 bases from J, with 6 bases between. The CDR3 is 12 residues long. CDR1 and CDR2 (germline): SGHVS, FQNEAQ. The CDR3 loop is CASSSLNNEQFF. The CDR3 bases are TGTGCCAGCAGCTCCCTTAACAATGAGCAGTTCTTC.

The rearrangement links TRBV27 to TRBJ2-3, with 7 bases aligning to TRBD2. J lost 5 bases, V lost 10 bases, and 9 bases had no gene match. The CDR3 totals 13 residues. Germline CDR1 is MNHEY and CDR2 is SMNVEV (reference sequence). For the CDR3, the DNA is TGTGCCACCCAGGGAGGGGCGAGAGATACGCAGTATTTT. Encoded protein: CATQGGARDTQYF.

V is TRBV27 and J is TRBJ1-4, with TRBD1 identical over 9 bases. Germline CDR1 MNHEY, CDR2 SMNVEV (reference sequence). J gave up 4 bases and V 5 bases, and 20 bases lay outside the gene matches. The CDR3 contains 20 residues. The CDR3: CASSGDGQGRPLRYNEKLFF. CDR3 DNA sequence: TGTGCCAGCAGTGGGGATGGACAGGGGAGACCCCTCCGATATAATGAAAAACTGTTTTTT.

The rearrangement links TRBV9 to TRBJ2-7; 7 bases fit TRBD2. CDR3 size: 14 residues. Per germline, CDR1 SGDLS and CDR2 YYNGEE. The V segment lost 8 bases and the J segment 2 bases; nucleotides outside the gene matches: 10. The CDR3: CASAGDSSAYEQYF. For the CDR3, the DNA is TGTGCCAGTGCGGGGGACTCGTCTGCCTACGAGCAGTACTTC.

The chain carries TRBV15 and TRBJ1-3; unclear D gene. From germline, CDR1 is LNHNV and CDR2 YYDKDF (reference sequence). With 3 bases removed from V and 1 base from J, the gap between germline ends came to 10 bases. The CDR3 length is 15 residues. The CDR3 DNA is TGTGCCACCAGCAGTGATTGGAGTTCTGGAAACACCATATATTTT. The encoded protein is CATSSDWSSGNTIYF.

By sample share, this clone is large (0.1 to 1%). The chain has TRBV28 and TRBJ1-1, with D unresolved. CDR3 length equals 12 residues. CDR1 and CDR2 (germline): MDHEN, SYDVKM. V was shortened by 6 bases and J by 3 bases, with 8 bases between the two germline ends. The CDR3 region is CASREDHTEAFF. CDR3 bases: TGTGCCAGCAGAGAGGACCACACTGAAGCTTTCTTT. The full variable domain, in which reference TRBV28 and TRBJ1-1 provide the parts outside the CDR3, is DVKVTQSSRYLVKRTGEKVFLECVQDMDHENMFWYRQDPGLGLRLIYFSYDVKMKEKGDIPEGYSVSREKKERFSLILESASTNQTSMYLCASREDHTEAFFGQGTRLTVV.

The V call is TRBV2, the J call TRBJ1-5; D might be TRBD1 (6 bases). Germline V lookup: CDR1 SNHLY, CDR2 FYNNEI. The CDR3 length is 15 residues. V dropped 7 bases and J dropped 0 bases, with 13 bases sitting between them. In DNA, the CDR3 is TGTGCCAGCATGAAGGGGGGCTTTAGCAATCAGCCCCAGCATTTT. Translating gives CASMKGGFSNQPQHF.

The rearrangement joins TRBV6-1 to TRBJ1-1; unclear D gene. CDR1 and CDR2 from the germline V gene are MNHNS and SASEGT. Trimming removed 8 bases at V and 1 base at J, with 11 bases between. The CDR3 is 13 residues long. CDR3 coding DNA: TGTGCCAGCCCGATGTCCCCGAACACTGAAGCTTTCTTT. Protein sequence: CASPMSPNTEAFF.

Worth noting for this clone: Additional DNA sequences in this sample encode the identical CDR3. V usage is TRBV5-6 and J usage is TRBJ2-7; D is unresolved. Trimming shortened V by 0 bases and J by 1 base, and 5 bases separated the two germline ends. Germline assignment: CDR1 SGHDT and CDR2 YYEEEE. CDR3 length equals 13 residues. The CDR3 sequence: CASSLGQSYEQYF. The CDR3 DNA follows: TGTGCCAGCAGCTTGGGGCAGTCCTACGAGCAGTACTTC. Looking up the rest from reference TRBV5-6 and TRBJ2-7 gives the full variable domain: DAGVTQSPTHLIKTRGQQVTLRCSPKSGHDTVSWYQQALGQGPQFIFQYYEEEERQRGNFPDRFSGHQFPNYSSELNVNALLLGDSALYLCASSLGQSYEQYFGPGTRLTVT.

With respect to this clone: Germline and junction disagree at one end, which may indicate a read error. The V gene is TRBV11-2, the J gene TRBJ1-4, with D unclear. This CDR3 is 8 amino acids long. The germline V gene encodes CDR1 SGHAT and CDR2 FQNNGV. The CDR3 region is CASSSRQF. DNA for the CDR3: TGTGCCAGCAGCTCCAGGCAGTTT.

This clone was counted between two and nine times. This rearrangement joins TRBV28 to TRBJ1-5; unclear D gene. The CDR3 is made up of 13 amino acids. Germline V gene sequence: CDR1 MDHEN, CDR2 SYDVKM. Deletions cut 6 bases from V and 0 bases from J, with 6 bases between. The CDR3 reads CASSPDSNQPQHF. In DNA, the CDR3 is TGTGCCAGCAGCCCGGATAGCAATCAGCCCCAGCATTTT.

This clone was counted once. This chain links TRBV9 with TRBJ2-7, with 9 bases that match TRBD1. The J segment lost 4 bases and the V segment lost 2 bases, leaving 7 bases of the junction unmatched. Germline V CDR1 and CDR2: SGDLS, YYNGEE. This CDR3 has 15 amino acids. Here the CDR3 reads CASSVGTGPSYEQYF. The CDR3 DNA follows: TGTGCCAGCAGCGTGGGGACAGGGCCGAGTTACGAGCAGTACTTC.

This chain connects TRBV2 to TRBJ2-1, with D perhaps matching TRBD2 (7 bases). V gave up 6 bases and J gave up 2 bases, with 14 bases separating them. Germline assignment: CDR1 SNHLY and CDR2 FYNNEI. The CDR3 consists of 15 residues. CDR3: CASRGRGGAYNEQFF. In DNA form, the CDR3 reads TGTGCCAGCAGAGGGAGGGGGGGGGCCTACAATGAGCAGTTCTTC.

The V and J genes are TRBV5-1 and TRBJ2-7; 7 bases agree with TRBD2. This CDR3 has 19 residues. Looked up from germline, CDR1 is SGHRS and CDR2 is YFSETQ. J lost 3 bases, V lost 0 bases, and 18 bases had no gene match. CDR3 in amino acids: CASSLAPGRASGDYYEQYF. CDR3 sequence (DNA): TGCGCCAGCAGCTTGGCACCAGGGCGGGCTAGCGGAGATTACTACGAGCAGTACTTC.